The clone carrying this T cell receptor beta chain has ten or more counts. No antigen is known for it. 5'RACE generated cDNA with 10-nucleotide random UMIs. TCRdb re-called the 5' RACE reads with MiXCR, one entry per CDR3 protein. The profile shows 54,000 or so distinct CDR3 sequences, under 4.5% of them singletons. The entry originates in a study of neurological immune-mediated disorders. On the study more broadly: A relapsing-remitting course was seen in about 90% of the roughly 35 multiple sclerosis patients and a secondary progressive course in 3. Findings and limits, study-wide: Multiple sclerosis patients had less TCR clonal expansion than even healthy controls, unlike HTLV-1-associated myelopathy.

V shed 2 bases and J shed 0 bases, with 5 bases lying between them. The CDR3 is made up of 15 amino acids. Germline V gene lookup returns CDR1 SEHNR and CDR2 FQNEAQ (reference sequence). The unsorted libraries were made from 2 million PBMCs kept at -80 C. This clonotype was obtained from a woman aged 25-40 years with multiple sclerosis. The gene calls are TRBV7-9 and TRBJ2-6; D is ambiguous. The source material was PBMCs. This chain's CDR3 is CASSLLRSGANVLTF. CDR3 in DNA: TGTGCCAGCAGCTTATTGCGCTCTGGGGCCAACGTCCTGACTTTC.